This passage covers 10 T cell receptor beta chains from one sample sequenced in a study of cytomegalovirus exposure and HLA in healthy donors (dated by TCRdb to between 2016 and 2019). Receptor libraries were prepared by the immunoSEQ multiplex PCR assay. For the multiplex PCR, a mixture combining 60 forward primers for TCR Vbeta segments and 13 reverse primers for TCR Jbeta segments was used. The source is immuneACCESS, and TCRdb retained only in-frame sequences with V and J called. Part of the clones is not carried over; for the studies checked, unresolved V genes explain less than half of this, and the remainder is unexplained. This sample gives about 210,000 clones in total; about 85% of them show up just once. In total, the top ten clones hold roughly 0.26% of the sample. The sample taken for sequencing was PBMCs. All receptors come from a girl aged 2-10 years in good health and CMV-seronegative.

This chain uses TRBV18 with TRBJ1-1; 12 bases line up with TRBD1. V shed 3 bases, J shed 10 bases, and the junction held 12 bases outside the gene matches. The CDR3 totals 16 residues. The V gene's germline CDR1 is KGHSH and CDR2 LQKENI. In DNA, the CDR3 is TGTGCCAGCTCACCTATTCCGGGACAGGGGGCCTCTTCAGCTTTCTTT. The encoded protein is CASSPIPGQGASSAFF.

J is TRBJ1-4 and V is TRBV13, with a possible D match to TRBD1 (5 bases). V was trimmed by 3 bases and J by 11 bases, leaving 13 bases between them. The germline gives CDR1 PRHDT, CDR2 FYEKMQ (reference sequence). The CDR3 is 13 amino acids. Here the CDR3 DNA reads TGTGCCAGCAGCTTGACAGATGAAACGAAACTGTTTTTT. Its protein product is CASSLTDETKLFF.

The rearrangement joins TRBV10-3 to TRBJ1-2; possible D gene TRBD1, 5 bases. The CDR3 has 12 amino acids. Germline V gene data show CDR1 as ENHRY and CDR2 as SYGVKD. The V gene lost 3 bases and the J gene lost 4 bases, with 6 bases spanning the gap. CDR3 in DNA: TGTGCCATCAGTGAAACAGGCTATGGCTACACCTTC. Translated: CAISETGYGYTF.

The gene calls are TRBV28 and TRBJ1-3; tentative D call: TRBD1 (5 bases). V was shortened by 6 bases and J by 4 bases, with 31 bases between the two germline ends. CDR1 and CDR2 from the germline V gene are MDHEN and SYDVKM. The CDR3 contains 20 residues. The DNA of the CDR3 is TGTGCCAGCAGGGCCTCTTGGGGGGAGGGGAACGTCGCCCCCGGAAACACCATATATTTT. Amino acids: CASRASWGEGNVAPGNTIYF.

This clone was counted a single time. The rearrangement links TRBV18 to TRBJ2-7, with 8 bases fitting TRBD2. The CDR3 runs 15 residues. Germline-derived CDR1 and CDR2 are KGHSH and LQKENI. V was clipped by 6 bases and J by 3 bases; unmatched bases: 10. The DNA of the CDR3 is TGTGCCAGCTCGATAGGGACGGGGGGGTTCTACGAGCAGTACTTC. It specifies CASSIGTGGFYEQYF.

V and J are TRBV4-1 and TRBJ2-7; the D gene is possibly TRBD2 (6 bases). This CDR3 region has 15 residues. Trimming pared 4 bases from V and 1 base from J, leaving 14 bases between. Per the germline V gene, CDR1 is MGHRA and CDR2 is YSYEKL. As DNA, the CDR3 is TGCGCCAGCAGCCCAGGCGGGCGGGGTTCCTACGAGCAGTACTTC. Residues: CASSPGGRGSYEQYF.

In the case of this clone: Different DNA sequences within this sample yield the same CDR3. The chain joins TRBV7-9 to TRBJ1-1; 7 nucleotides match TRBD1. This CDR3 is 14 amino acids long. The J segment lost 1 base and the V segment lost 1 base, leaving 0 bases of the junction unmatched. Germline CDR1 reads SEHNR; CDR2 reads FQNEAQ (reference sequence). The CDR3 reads CASSLGQGNTEAFF. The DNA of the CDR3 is TGTGCCAGCAGCTTAGGACAGGGGAACACTGAAGCTTTCTTT.

In DNA, the CDR3 is TGTGCCAGCAGCATTTGGGGACAGGGCACCGGGGAGCTGTTTTTT. Residues: CASSIWGQGTGELFF. The chain uses TRBV7-8 and TRBJ2-2, with TRBD1 identical over 9 bases. The V and J ends lost 5 bases and 4 bases, in that order; junction bases with no gene match: 5. This CDR3 comprises 15 residues. Germline V CDR1 and CDR2: SGHVS, FQNEAQ.

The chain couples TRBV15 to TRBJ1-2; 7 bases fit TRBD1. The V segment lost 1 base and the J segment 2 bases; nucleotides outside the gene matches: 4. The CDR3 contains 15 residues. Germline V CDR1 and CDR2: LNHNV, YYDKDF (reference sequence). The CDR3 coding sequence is TGTGCCACCAGCAGAGTCACAGGGGCCAACTATGGCTACACCTTC. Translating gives CATSRVTGANYGYTF.

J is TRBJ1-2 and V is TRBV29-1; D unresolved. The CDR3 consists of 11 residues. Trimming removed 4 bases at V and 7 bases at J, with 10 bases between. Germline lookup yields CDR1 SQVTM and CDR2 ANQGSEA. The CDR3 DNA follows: TGCAGCGTTGGGGCGGGTGTTGGCTACACCTTC. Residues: CSVGAGVGYTF.